The clone carrying this T cell receptor (beta chain) showed up many times. Template material for amplifying TCR beta CDR3 regions consisted of RNA transcripts. A first-round RT-PCR of the TCR CDR3 used the HTBI primer set. TCRdb passed the multiplex PCR reads through MiXCR, listing each CDR3 protein once. This table holds fewer than 550,000 distinct CDR3 sequences, roughly 25% found once. The CDR3 is 15 residues long. Germline V gives CDR1 SGHVS, CDR2 FQNEAQ. The V end was cut by 7 bases, the J end by 4 bases, with 19 bases between. This sample was included in a study of T cells in Graves' hyperthyroidism and ophthalmopathy. Duration under 3 months, a NOSPECS grade of at least 4, and a Clinical Activity Score of at least 3 characterized the ophthalmopathy patients. Exclusion criteria comprised uncontrolled infection, other autoimmune disease, pregnancy or lactation. From roughly 9.2 ml of fresh peripheral blood, PBMCs were isolated.

The sample consisted of blood. The J gene is TRBJ1-2, the V gene TRBV7-8, with D hard to call. The receptor was derived from a woman in her twenties or thirties with Graves' ophthalmopathy. The CDR3 is CASTLAETGSYGYTF. Here the CDR3 DNA reads TGTGCCAGCACCCTAGCGGAAACGGGATCCTATGGCTACACCTTC.